The next 23 T cell receptor beta chains were all read from a single sample in a study of T cells after yellow fever vaccination. TCRdb fed the 5' RACE reads into MiXCR, producing one record per CDR3 protein. The sample shows 500,000 to 650,000 distinct CDR3 sequences, 13% of them seen only once. Sequences were derived from PBMCs, sampled on the day of the yellow fever booster vaccination. Every receptor here comes from a young man who received the YFV17D yellow fever vaccine.

This clonotype was observed a few times. The V gene is TRBV19, the J gene TRBJ1-1; D gene ambiguous. Deletions cut 6 bases from V and 4 bases from J, with 15 bases between. Germline lookup yields CDR1 LNHDA and CDR2 SQIVND (reference sequence). The CDR3 runs 14 residues. The CDR3: CASRVSRQPTEAFF. In nucleotides, the CDR3 is TGTGCCAGTAGGGTATCCCGCCAGCCCACTGAAGCTTTCTTT.

V usage is TRBV20-1 and J usage is TRBJ2-3; TRBD2 might be the D (5 bases). Trimming took off 5 bases at V and 8 bases at J, with 17 bases between the two ends. The CDR3 totals 13 residues. Germline CDR1 is DFQATT and CDR2 is SNEGSKA (reference sequence). The CDR3 bases are TGCAGTGCTCCAGCGGTTAAGGGATCTACGCAGTATTTT. It is translated as CSAPAVKGSTQYF.

In its sample, this clonotype was seen a few times. V usage is TRBV6-2 or TRBV6-3 and J usage is TRBJ2-1; 7 bases match TRBD2. V lost 5 bases, J lost 2 bases, and 3 bases stayed unmatched. CDR1 and CDR2 from the germline V gene are MNHEY and SVGEGT. The CDR3 spans 14 residues. The CDR3 spells CASSPTSAYNEQFF. As DNA, the CDR3 is TGTGCCAGCAGTCCTACTAGCGCCTACAATGAGCAGTTCTTC.

The V and J genes are TRBV6-1 and TRBJ2-5, with 9 bases that match TRBD1. Germline CDR1 reads MNHNS; CDR2 reads SASEGT. J gave up 2 bases and V 6 bases, and 4 bases lay outside the gene matches. The CDR3 contains 14 residues. CDR3 nucleotide sequence: TGTGCCAGCAGACCCGACAGGGGGCAAGAGACCCAGTACTTC. Protein product: CASRPDRGQETQYF.

This clonotype has more than one count but fewer than ten. V gene TRBV9 combines with J gene TRBJ2-2; no firm D call. This CDR3 comprises 15 residues. Per germline, CDR1 SGDLS and CDR2 YYNGEE. V gave up 0 bases and J gave up 2 bases, with 8 bases separating them. The chain's CDR3 is CASSVARFNTGELFF. The CDR3 bases are TGTGCCAGCAGCGTAGCTCGTTTCAACACCGGGGAGCTGTTTTTT.

J is TRBJ2-7 and V is TRBV4-3; no clear D gene. CDR1 and CDR2 (germline): LGHNA, YSLEER. This CDR3 has 13 amino acids. V lost 0 bases to trimming and J lost 12 bases, with 15 bases between them. DNA of the CDR3: TGCGCCAGCAGCCAAGATTCGTACAGCCTAAGGTACTTC. It encodes CASSQDSYSLRYF.

This clonotype was counted only a few times. The chain joins TRBV24-1 to TRBJ2-3; 8 nucleotides agree with TRBD2. Germline CDR1 and CDR2: KGHDR and SFDVKD. The ends lost 3 bases at V and 4 bases at J; junction bases unmatched: 8. The CDR3 runs 16 residues. The CDR3 DNA is TGTGCCACCAGTGATCCAAAAGCGGGAGCTTCAGATACGCAGTATTTT. This codes for CATSDPKAGASDTQYF.

The chain is built from TRBV29-1 and TRBJ2-5; 14 nucleotides align to TRBD2. The junction had 21 bases not matched to a gene; V was cut back by 7 bases and J by 5 bases. CDR3 size: 19 residues. Germline assignment: CDR1 SQVTM and CDR2 ANQGSEA. Here the CDR3 reads CSGIPGLAGVIVSSETQYF. The CDR3 DNA sequence: TGCAGCGGGATTCCGGGACTAGCGGGAGTAATTGTTTCTTCGGAGACCCAGTACTTC.

In this sample, this clonotype turned up many times. The rearrangement joins TRBV15 to TRBJ2-7; D tentatively fits TRBD1 or TRBD2 (5 bases each). In germline, CDR1 is LNHNV, CDR2 YYDKDF (reference sequence). The CDR3 loop spans 17 amino acids. V was cut by 0 bases and J by 5 bases, with 20 bases left in between. The CDR3 loop reads CATSREGSTRWGNEQYF. In nucleotides, the CDR3 is TGTGCCACCAGCAGAGAAGGGTCGACTCGCTGGGGGAACGAGCAGTACTTC.

The gene calls are TRBV12-3 or TRBV12-4 and TRBJ2-7, with D perhaps being TRBD1 or TRBD2 (6 bases each). V was clipped by 4 bases and J by 0 bases, with 13 bases between them. CDR3 length equals 15 residues. This CDR3 is CASSSRGGASYEQYF. CDR3 DNA sequence: TGTGCCAGCAGTTCCAGGGGCGGGGCCTCCTACGAGCAGTACTTC.

This chain connects TRBV2 to TRBJ2-7; D possibly corresponds to TRBD2 (6 bases). This CDR3 contains 15 residues. V was trimmed by 3 bases and J by 6 bases, leaving 18 bases between them. The germline CDR1 and CDR2 sequences are SNHLY and FYNNEI. This chain's CDR3 is CASSDVGGVGFEQYF. As DNA, the CDR3 is TGTGCCAGCAGTGATGTTGGAGGGGTTGGGTTCGAGCAGTACTTC. The entire variable domain, with the rest obtained from reference TRBV2 and TRBJ2-7, is as follows: EPEVTQTPSHQVTQMGQEVILRCVPISNHLYFYWYRQILGQKVEFLVSFYNNEISEKSEIFDDQFSVERPDGSNFTLKIRSTKLEDSAMYFCASSDVGGVGFEQYFGPGTRLTVT.

The sample holds one count of this clonotype. The V gene is TRBV6-1, the J gene TRBJ2-2; D unresolved. Germline V gene lookup returns CDR1 MNHNS and CDR2 SASEGT. Between the trimmed V and J ends, which lost 10 bases and 4 bases, there was a span of 19 bases. This CDR3 has 15 residues. CDR3 region: CATPRADMSTGELFF. CDR3 nucleotide sequence: TGTGCCACCCCTAGGGCGGATATGAGCACCGGGGAGCTGTTTTTT.

The V and J genes are TRBV12-3 or TRBV12-4 and TRBJ1-1, with D perhaps matching TRBD1 (5 bases). V lost 5 bases to trimming and J lost 3 bases, with 13 bases between them. This CDR3 has 14 amino acids. CDR3 DNA: TGTGCCAGCAGTCCAGGGAGCCGAGACACTGAAGCTTTCTTT. Translated, it gives CASSPGSRDTEAFF.

Here the CDR3 reads CASSPVGEQYF. Here the CDR3 DNA reads TGTGCCAGCAGTCCTGTAGGCGAGCAGTACTTC. The J gene is TRBJ2-7, the V gene TRBV6-2 or TRBV6-3, with no clear D. The CDR3 sequence is 11 residues long. The V and J ends lost 5 bases and 6 bases respectively, with 8 bases between them. Germline CDR1 reads MNHEY; CDR2 reads SVGEGT.

The chain employs TRBV20-1 and TRBJ2-7, with D possibly matching TRBD2 (5 bases). Germline lookup yields CDR1 DFQATT and CDR2 SNEGSKA (reference sequence). With 1 base removed from V and 4 bases from J, the gap between germline ends came to 17 bases. The CDR3 sequence is 15 residues long. CDR3 in amino acids: CSARASAQDYYEQYF. The CDR3 coding sequence is TGCAGTGCTAGAGCCAGCGCCCAAGACTATTACGAGCAGTACTTC.

The J gene is TRBJ2-3, the V gene TRBV4-2; possibly TRBD2 for D (6 bases). Trimming shortened V by 4 bases and J by 1 base, and 12 bases separated the two germline ends. The CDR3 contains 15 residues. Germline V gene sequence: CDR1 LGHNA, CDR2 YNFKEQ. In DNA, the CDR3 is TGTGCCAGCAGCCCCAGACTAGACGGCACAGATACGCAGTATTTT. Translating it yields CASSPRLDGTDTQYF.

This clonotype was counted between two and nine times. The rearrangement links TRBV4-3 to TRBJ2-1; D is undetermined. The CDR3 totals 13 residues. V shed 1 base and J shed 8 bases, with 9 bases lying between them. Germline lookup yields CDR1 LGHNA and CDR2 YSLEER. The CDR3 reads CASSQGAKYEQFF. CDR3 in DNA: TGCGCCAGCAGCCAAGGGGCGAAGTATGAGCAGTTCTTC.

V usage is TRBV7-2 and J usage is TRBJ2-1; the match to TRBD2 covers 15 bases. CDR3 length equals 15 residues. With V trimmed by 2 bases and J by 15 bases, 8 bases remained unmatched. CDR1 and CDR2 from the germline V gene are SGHTA and FQGNSA. CDR3: CASSLPGLAGGIPFF. For the CDR3, the DNA is TGTGCCAGCAGCTTACCCGGACTAGCGGGAGGGATCCCGTTCTTC.

This clonotype was detected only a few times. V usage is TRBV18 and J usage is TRBJ1-2; D not certain. CDR1 and CDR2 (germline): KGHSH, LQKENI. V lost 0 bases to trimming and J lost 5 bases, with 10 bases between them. The CDR3 contains 14 residues. For the CDR3, the DNA is TGTGCCAGCTCACCACCGAGCCGGGCATATGGCTACACCTTC. Translating it yields CASSPPSRAYGYTF.

This clonotype was seen a few times. The V call is TRBV5-1, the J call TRBJ2-1, with 8 bases aligning to TRBD1. Germline V CDR1 and CDR2: SGHRS, YFSETQ. The trim removed 4 bases at V and 10 bases at J, leaving 10 bases unmatched. This CDR3 is built from 14 residues. DNA of the CDR3: TGCGCCAGCAGCCAAACCGGGACAGGCTTGGAGCAGTTCTTC. It codes for CASSQTGTGLEQFF.

As for this clonotype: One end of the junction varies from germline; a read error may be responsible. The chain employs TRBV7-6 and TRBJ2-3; no firm D call. CDR3 length equals 15 residues. Per the germline V gene, CDR1 is SGHVS and CDR2 is FNYEAQ. The CDR3: CASSFTSLSSDTQYF. The CDR3 coding sequence is TGTGCAAGCAGCTTTACATCACTCTCCTCGGATACGCAGTATTTT. Supplemented by reference TRBV7-6 and TRBJ2-3, the full variable domain reads GAGVSQSPRYKVTKRGQDVALRCDPISGHVSLYWYRQALGQGPEFLTYFNYEAQQDKSGLPNDRFSAERPEGSISTLTIQRTEQRDSAMYRCASSFTSLSSDTQYFGPGTRLTVL.

This clonotype showed up just a few times. The chain links TRBV20-1 to TRBJ2-5, with D perhaps TRBD2 (5 bases). The germline V and J ends were trimmed by 4 bases and 8 bases, with 8 bases remaining between them. Germline lookup yields CDR1 DFQATT and CDR2 SNEGSKA (reference sequence). This CDR3 is 10 amino acids long. Written as DNA, the CDR3 is TGCAGTGCTACAGGAGGAACCCAGTACTTC. The encoded protein is CSATGGTQYF.

This clonotype appeared a few times. The V and J genes are TRBV6-1 and TRBJ2-3; TRBD2 aligns across 7 bases. CDR3 length equals 17 residues. CDR1 and CDR2 (germline): MNHNS, SASEGT. Germline trimming cut 6 bases from V and 3 bases from J; bases unmatched to any gene: 15. This chain's CDR3 is CASSRGTAGATTDTQYF. The DNA of the CDR3 is TGTGCCAGCAGCCGTGGTACGGCGGGAGCGACGACAGATACGCAGTATTTT.